Sequencing of this TCR beta chain was carried out in a study of CD8 T cells in Susac syndrome. Study overall: Clinical remission applied to about 8 sequenced Susac syndrome patients, and six had active disease.

The V end lost 3 bases, the J end lost 2 bases, and 11 bases lay between the germline ends. Looked up from germline, CDR1 is KGHSH and CDR2 is LQKENI. The CDR3 is made up of 14 amino acids. Reverse transcription used roughly 0.45 to 1 ug RNA and random hexamers. A single record per CDR3 protein comes from TCRdb applying MiXCR to the immunoSEQ multiplex PCR reads. The top ten clones hold more than 0.45% of a sample with tens of thousands of distinct CDR3 sequences, 95% of them seen once. The origin of this receptor is a human donor with Susac syndrome. The chain couples TRBV18 to TRBJ2-7; D assignment may be TRBD1 or TRBD2 (5 bases each). Sequencing was done on a sample of CD8+ T cells from PBMCs. CDR3: CASSPLRGPYEQYF. CDR3 DNA: TGTGCCAGCTCACCTCTCCGGGGCCCCTACGAGCAGTACTTC.